The following is a T cell receptor beta chain sequence with its context. Its antigen is as yet unknown. These data are taken from a study of tumor-infiltrating lymphocytes in localized non-small cell lung cancer. Whole-study findings and limits: Tumor T-cell fraction was not associated with recurrence-free survival.

Only in-frame clones appear in the TCRdb table, and some are missing; sequencing was by immunoSEQ multiplex PCR. The data contain about 9,800 clones, over 60% of them singletons. Trimming stripped 1 base from V and 5 bases from J, with 9 bases between. This CDR3 spans 14 amino acids. In germline, CDR1 is SGDLS, CDR2 YYNGEE. The gene calls are TRBV9 and TRBJ2-2; no clear D. This clonotype was sampled from a human donor with non-small cell lung cancer. The sequenced sample consisted of lung tumor tissue. The CDR3 DNA follows: TGTGCCAGCAGCGTACCGGGTTGGACCGGGGAGCTGTTTTTT. Its protein is CASSVPGWTGELFF.